Here is one T cell receptor (beta chain) with its context. The same CDR3 also results from other DNA sequences found in this sample. Only in-frame clones appear in the TCRdb table, and some are missing; sequencing was by immunoSEQ multiplex PCR. The sample yields 200,000 to 250,000 clones, approximately 87% seen once. This record belongs to a study of Ad26.COV2.S vaccination and SARS-CoV-2 variants. Germline values: CDR1 MNHEY, CDR2 SVGAGI. CDR3 length equals 13 residues. V was cut by 2 bases and J by 6 bases, with 10 bases left in between. Treatment here: roughly 19 received Ad26.COV2.S at low or high dose, single or two shots; roughly five received placebo; per-sample allocation not given. Collection of the samples took place on day 63 after the first injection of vaccine or placebo.

The chain employs TRBV6-5 and TRBJ1-1, with a possible D match to TRBD1 (5 bases). Here the sequenced sample was peripheral blood, taken in a trial of Ad26.COV2.S vaccine versus placebo. The clonotype originates from a person between 18 and 60 years old who received the Ad26.COV2.S COVID-19 vaccine or a placebo. CDR3 sequence reads: CASSYRQGPEAFF. CDR3 coding DNA: TGTGCCAGCAGTTACCGTCAGGGTCCTGAAGCTTTCTTT.